This TCR beta chain is drawn from a study of T cells in Graves' hyperthyroidism and ophthalmopathy. Study as a whole: Peripheral blood was taken when the disease was first diagnosed, before any treatment began.

Amplification of TCR beta CDR3 regions was performed using RNA transcripts as template. Initially, a first-round RT-PCR of the TCR CDR3 employed the HTBI primer set. From the multiplex PCR reads, TCRdb called clonotypes with MiXCR, one entry per CDR3 protein. The sample records 220,000 or so distinct CDR3 sequences, roughly 15% being singletons. The study, taken as a whole, reports: The model forecast ophthalmopathy, anticipating it by a median 6.5 months before onset. Within blood appeared most thyroid clonotypes that had expanded above 0.001.

Germline V lookup: CDR1 MDHEN, CDR2 SYDVKM. With 7 bases clipped from V and 8 bases from J, the junction kept 18 bases outside the gene matches. The CDR3 runs 16 residues. This clonotype was recorded many times. Its antigen remains unknown. Every diagnosis used clinical symptoms, serum thyroxine and TRAb, thyroid ultrasound and orbital computed tomography. The receptor comes from a woman under 30 with Graves' ophthalmopathy. This chain uses TRBV28 with TRBJ1-1, with 8 bases identical to TRBD1. The specimen sequenced was blood. CDR3 in DNA: TGTGCCAGCATCAGTCTCCTCCGAGCCAGGGGGCTGGAAGCTTTCTTT. Translated: CASISLLRARGLEAFF.